These 9 T cell receptor beta chains came from one sample sequenced in a study of CD8 T cells in ankylosing spondylitis. Regarding the study as a whole: What seemed typical of ankylosing spondylitis blood was a TCR beta motif built from about 8 highly homologous variants.

TCRdb processed the 5' RACE reads anew with MiXCR; each CDR3 protein has one entry. The repertoire has around 480,000 distinct CDR3 sequences, 15% to 20% of them found once; the top ten carry approximately 0.93%. Their target antigens are unknown. The source material was blood, either unsorted or a sorted T cell fraction (not recorded which). These receptors came from a male donor with ankylosing spondylitis.

The genes are TRBV6-2 or TRBV6-3 and TRBJ1-1; D gene uncertain. V was trimmed by 5 bases and J by 1 base, leaving 8 bases between them. CDR3 length equals 13 residues. The germline V gene encodes CDR1 MNHEY and CDR2 SVGEGT. CDR3: CASSNRQNTEAFF. In DNA, the CDR3 is TGTGCCAGCAGTAACCGACAGAACACTGAAGCTTTCTTT.

The V call is TRBV10-3, the J call TRBJ1-5, with a tentative D call TRBD1 (5 bases). Germline loops: CDR1 ENHRY, CDR2 SYGVKD. This CDR3 has 15 residues. Trimming left V 1 base short and J 1 base short, with 8 bases between. CDR3 in amino acids: CAISEFGQSNQPQHF. The CDR3 nucleotides read TGTGCCATCAGTGAGTTCGGACAAAGCAATCAGCCCCAGCATTTT.

The gene calls are TRBV5-8 and TRBJ2-1; perhaps TRBD2 as D (6 bases). Per the germline V gene, CDR1 is SGHTS and CDR2 is YDEGEE. The CDR3 length is 14 residues. V lost 4 bases, J lost 9 bases, and 17 bases lay in between. CDR3 sequence (DNA): TGTGCCAGCAGCAGTATGGGGGGTTCCATTGAGCAGTTCTTC. Encoded protein: CASSSMGGSIEQFF.

Only a few counts were recorded for this clonotype. V is TRBV6-2 or TRBV6-3 and J is TRBJ2-1, with a tentative D call TRBD1 (6 bases). The CDR3 loop spans 14 amino acids. Germline-derived CDR1 and CDR2 are MNHEY and SVGEGT. V was clipped by 11 bases and J by 6 bases, with 20 bases between them. The CDR3 here is CASVGGPGANEQFF. The CDR3 DNA is TGTGCCTCTGTGGGTGGACCAGGGGCCAATGAGCAGTTCTTC.

This clonotype was seen a handful of times. This rearrangement joins TRBV4-1 to TRBJ2-1, with D hard to call. Deletions cut 4 bases from V and 4 bases from J, with 8 bases between. The CDR3 covers 13 residues. Germline V CDR1 and CDR2: MGHRA, YSYEKL. The CDR3 is CASSPVSYNEQFF. In nucleotides, the CDR3 is TGCGCCAGCAGCCCCGTATCGTACAATGAGCAGTTCTTC.

Only a few counts were recorded for this clonotype. J is TRBJ1-4 and V is TRBV10-3, with a weak D call TRBD1 (5 bases). The CDR3 covers 14 residues. The germline CDR1 and CDR2 sequences are ENHRY and SYGVKD. V was trimmed by 1 base and J by 5 bases, leaving 8 bases between them. Here the CDR3 reads CAISEWGLNEKLFF. CDR3 coding DNA: TGTGCCATCAGTGAGTGGGGCTTAAATGAAAAACTGTTTTTT.

Many counts were recorded for this clonotype. The chain carries TRBV28 and TRBJ2-7, with 7 nucleotides matching TRBD2. The CDR3 runs to 15 residues. Germline values: CDR1 MDHEN, CDR2 SYDVKM. Germline trimming cut 6 bases from V and 0 bases from J; bases unmatched to any gene: 8. The CDR3 is CASSLPGGSSYEQYF. The CDR3 nucleotides are TGTGCCAGCAGCTTACCCGGGGGGAGCTCCTACGAGCAGTACTTC. Complete variable domain (other parts from reference TRBV28 and TRBJ2-7): DVKVTQSSRYLVKRTGEKVFLECVQDMDHENMFWYRQDPGLGLRLIYFSYDVKMKEKGDIPEGYSVSREKKERFSLILESASTNQTSMYLCASSLPGGSSYEQYFGPGTRLTVT.

This clonotype was counted only a few times. V and J are TRBV7-3 and TRBJ2-3; TRBD1 or TRBD2 may be the D gene (5 bases each). V lost 2 bases to trimming and J lost 7 bases, with 19 bases between them. The CDR3 has 16 amino acids. Germline CDR1 SGHTA, CDR2 FQGTGA. The CDR3 DNA reads TGTGCCAGCAGCTTAGGGGCCGGGACCTCTATTAATACGCAGTATTTT. It is translated as CASSLGAGTSINTQYF.

This clonotype was detected only a few times. The chain couples TRBV12-3 or TRBV12-4 to TRBJ2-7; D remains ambiguous. The CDR3 loop spans 12 amino acids. The V end lost 6 bases, the J end lost 9 bases, and 15 bases lay between the germline ends. The DNA of the CDR3 is TGTGCCAGCAGCCGCGTCCCTGGGGTGCAGTACTTC. Its translation is CASSRVPGVQYF.